What follows is one T cell receptor beta chain and its context. The antigen remains unidentified. Libraries were prepared by immunoSEQ multiplex PCR; TCRdb keeps only in-frame clonotypes and omits some of them. The sample has some 630,000 clones; approximately 96% are singletons. The data were taken from a study of shared clonotypes between healthy human individuals. General observations from the study: Among donors, the sharing of clonotypes was expected to be influenced by sequencing depth. Enrolling few donors narrowed the genetic and exposure-history diversity that was represented. The study generally estimated greater richness for naive than memory subsets.

The J segment lost 5 bases and the V segment lost 4 bases, leaving 5 bases of the junction unmatched. Looked up from germline, CDR1 is LNHNV and CDR2 is YYDKDF (reference sequence). This CDR3 has 13 amino acids. CD45RO negativity and positive selection for CCR7 defined naive CD8 cells, a population that excluded terminally differentiated effector memory CD45RA+ cells. The clonotype comes from a woman under 40 in good health. The sample taken for sequencing was naive CD8+ T cells sorted from blood. This chain links TRBV15 with TRBJ2-7; 7 nucleotides line up with TRBD1. The CDR3 DNA reads TGTGCCACCAGCATGCCAACAGGGGACGAGCAGTACTTC. Encoded protein: CATSMPTGDEQYF.